This T cell receptor (beta chain) is drawn from a study of T cells expressing NK-cell markers (TCRdb year 2020). Turning to the overall study: In sorted CD3+CD56+NKG2C+, CD3+CD56+NKG2C- and CD3+CD56-NKG2C+ T-cell subsets from 8 or 9 donors, TCR beta-chain repertoires were profiled. Among the eight sequenced donors, only one was HCMV-seronegative, while the other seven were HCMV-seropositive. The libraries were sequenced on Illumina HiSeq 2000/2500, MiSeq or NextSeq, producing 2 x 150 bp reads. All eight donors whose samples were sequenced were randomly selected healthy volunteers, three of them men and five women. Study-wide findings and limitations: In roughly six donors, the dominant CD3+CD56+NKG2C+ clonotypes ranked among the top 10 CD8+ clonotypes, making up roughly 1.0-8% of CD8+ T cells. Whether the expanded NKG2C-expressing T cell clones were specific for HCMV antigens was left unclear. Those dominant clonotypes were again the most abundant among CD3+CD56-NKG2C+ cells in a few donors, at roughly 28.3-60.1%.

For sequencing, an Illumina HiSeq 2000 was employed. TCR beta cDNA libraries were prepared using 5'RACE template switching, which introduced a universal primer site and unique molecular identifiers. Synthesis of cDNA was primed from the TCR beta constant segment and was followed by two consecutive PCR amplification steps. In the source study's methods: Reads were demultiplexed and grouped by UMI with MIGEC, and clonotypes were assembled and quantified with MiTCR. Only TCR cDNA sequences supported by at least two reads were kept to exclude erroneous sequences. The tcR package was used for downstream repertoire analysis, with clonotypes matched between fractions based on CDR3 nucleotide sequence plus V segment. VDJmatch was used to annotate antigen specificity against VDJdb, with one amino acid substitution allowed in CDR3. One entry per CDR3 protein sequence results from the TCRdb reprocessing of the reads, with DNA left out. TCRdb assigned the V and J calls; the authors' analysis was not used. The sample table on file contains some 280,000 distinct CDR3 sequences. Under 0.5% of the sample is held by the ten biggest clonotypes.

The CDR3 numbers 16 residues from cysteine through phenylalanine. No DNA sequence is on record. Reading the germline V gene gives CDR1 MNHEY and CDR2 SVGAGI. A commercial ELISA kit detecting HCMV-specific IgG in serum was used to determine HCMV serostatus. Peripheral blood mononuclear cells were isolated from blood by Ficoll density gradient centrifugation. Comments on this clonotype: Its antigen remains unidentified.

The sample consisted of blood T cells: a sorted CD56 or NKG2C T cell subset, CD4+ or CD8+ T cells, or bulk PBMC T cells (not recorded which). This receptor chain uses TRBV6-5 and TRBJ2-7; without DNA, the TCRdb call of TRBD2 cannot be checked. This clonotype was sampled from a man aged 18 to 29 in good health. Donor details come from another sample of the same person, matched by shared clones. CDR3 protein: CASSYPGTSGNYEQYF.